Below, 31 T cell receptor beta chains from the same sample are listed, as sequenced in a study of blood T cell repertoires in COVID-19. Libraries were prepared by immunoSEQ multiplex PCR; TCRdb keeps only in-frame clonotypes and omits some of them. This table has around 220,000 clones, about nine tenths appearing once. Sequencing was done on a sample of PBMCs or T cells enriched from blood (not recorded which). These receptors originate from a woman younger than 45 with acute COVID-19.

The CDR3: CASSQTVGQGEWGTNYGYTF. The CDR3 DNA reads as TGCGCCAGCAGCCAAACAGTCGGGCAGGGGGAGTGGGGAACTAACTATGGCTACACCTTC. The rearrangement uses TRBV4-3 and TRBJ1-2, with 7 nucleotides matching TRBD1. Germline V gene data show CDR1 as LGHNA and CDR2 as YSLEER. CDR3 length: 20 amino acids. V gave up 2 bases and J gave up 0 bases; unmatched junction bases: 18.

In DNA form, the CDR3 reads TGTGCCAGCAAGCGCCAAACTAATGAAAAACTGTTTTTT. It yields the protein CASKRQTNEKLFF. The J gene is TRBJ1-4, the V gene TRBV28; D gene unclear. The CDR3 is 13 amino acids. Germline V CDR1 and CDR2: MDHEN, SYDVKM. Trimming shortened V by 7 bases and J by 1 base, and 7 bases separated the two germline ends.

CDR3 nucleotide sequence: TGTGCCAGCACCTCAACAGGGTTAGGTAACTATGGCTACACCTTC. Translated, it gives CASTSTGLGNYGYTF. V gene TRBV28 combines with J gene TRBJ1-2; perhaps TRBD1 as D (6 bases). Germline V gene data show CDR1 as MDHEN and CDR2 as SYDVKM. CDR3 length: 15 amino acids. Trimming took off 7 bases at V and 1 base at J, with 16 bases between the two ends.

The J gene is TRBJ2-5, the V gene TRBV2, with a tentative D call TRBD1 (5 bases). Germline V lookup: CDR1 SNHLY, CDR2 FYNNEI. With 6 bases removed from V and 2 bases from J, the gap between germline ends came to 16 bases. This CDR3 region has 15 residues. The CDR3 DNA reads TGTGCCAGCAGGGTACAAGGACAATTACAAGAGACCCAGTACTTC. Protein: CASRVQGQLQETQYF.

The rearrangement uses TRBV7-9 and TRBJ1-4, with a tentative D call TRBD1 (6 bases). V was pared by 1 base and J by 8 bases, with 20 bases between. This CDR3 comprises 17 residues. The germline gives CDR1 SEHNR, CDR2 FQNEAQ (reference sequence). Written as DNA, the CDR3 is TGTGCCAGCAGCTTAGTCGGGGGGCGCGACGTTGGGGAAAAACTGTTTTTT. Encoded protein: CASSLVGGRDVGEKLFF.

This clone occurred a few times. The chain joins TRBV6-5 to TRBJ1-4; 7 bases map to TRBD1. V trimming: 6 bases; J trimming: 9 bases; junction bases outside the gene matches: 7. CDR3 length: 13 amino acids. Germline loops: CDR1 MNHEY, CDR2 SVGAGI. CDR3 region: CASRDTGDQKLFF. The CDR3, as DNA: TGTGCCAGCAGAGATACAGGGGATCAAAAACTGTTTTTT.

The CDR3 reads CASSQDTRNEQFF. Written as DNA, the CDR3 is TGTGCCAGCAGCCAAGATACGAGGAATGAGCAGTTCTTC. The chain is built from TRBV4-2 and TRBJ2-1; unclear D gene. The germline V and J ends were trimmed by 0 bases and 7 bases, with 7 bases remaining between them. This CDR3 is built from 13 residues. The germline V gene has CDR1 LGHNA and CDR2 YNFKEQ.

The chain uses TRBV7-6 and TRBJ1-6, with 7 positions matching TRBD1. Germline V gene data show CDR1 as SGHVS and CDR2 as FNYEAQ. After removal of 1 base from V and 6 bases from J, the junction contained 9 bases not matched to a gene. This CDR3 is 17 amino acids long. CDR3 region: CASSLEYGQALNSPLHF. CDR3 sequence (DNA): TGTGCCAGCAGCTTAGAGTACGGACAGGCCCTTAATTCACCCCTCCACTTT.

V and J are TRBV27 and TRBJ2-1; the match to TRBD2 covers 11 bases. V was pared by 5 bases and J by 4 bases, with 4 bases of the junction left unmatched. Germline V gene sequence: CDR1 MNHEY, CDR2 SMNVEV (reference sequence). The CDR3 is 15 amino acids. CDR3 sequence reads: CASSPRLAGYNEQFF. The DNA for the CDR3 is TGTGCCAGCAGTCCTAGACTAGCGGGATACAATGAGCAGTTCTTC.

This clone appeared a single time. The DNA of the CDR3 is TGTGCCAGCAGCTTGCTGGGGGCTTACGGAAACACCATATATTTT. This sequence encodes CASSLLGAYGNTIYF. The V and J genes are TRBV11-2 and TRBJ1-3; a possible D gene is TRBD1 (6 bases). The CDR3 spans 15 residues. V lost 3 bases, J lost 4 bases, and 13 bases lay in between. The germline CDR1 and CDR2 sequences are SGHAT and FQNNGV.

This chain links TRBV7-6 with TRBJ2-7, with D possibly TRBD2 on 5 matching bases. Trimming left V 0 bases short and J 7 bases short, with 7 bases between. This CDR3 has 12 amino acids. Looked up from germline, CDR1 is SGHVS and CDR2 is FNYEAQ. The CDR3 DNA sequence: TGTGCCAGCAGCTTAGCAGAGGGAGAGCAGTACTTC. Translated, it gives CASSLAEGEQYF.

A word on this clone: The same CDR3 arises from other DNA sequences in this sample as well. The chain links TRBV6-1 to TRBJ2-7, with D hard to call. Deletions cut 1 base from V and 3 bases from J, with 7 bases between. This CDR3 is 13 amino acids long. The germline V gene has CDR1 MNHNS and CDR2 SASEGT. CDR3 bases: TGTGCCAGCAGTGAAGGGCAGGACTACGAGCAGTACTTC. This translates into CASSEGQDYEQYF.

The CDR3 loop is CASSWDKPGEKLFF. Here the CDR3 DNA reads TGCGCCAGCAGCTGGGACAAACCAGGTGAAAAACTGTTTTTT. The chain has TRBV5-1 and TRBJ1-4; tentative D call: TRBD1 (6 bases). The CDR3 has 14 amino acids. Between the trimmed V and J ends, which lost 3 bases and 7 bases, there was a span of 13 bases. Germline lookup yields CDR1 SGHRS and CDR2 YFSETQ.

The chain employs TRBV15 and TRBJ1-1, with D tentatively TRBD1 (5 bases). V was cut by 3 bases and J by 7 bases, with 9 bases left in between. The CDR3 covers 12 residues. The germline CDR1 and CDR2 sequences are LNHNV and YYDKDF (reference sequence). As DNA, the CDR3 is TGTGCCACCAGCAGCCCCGACAGTGAAGCTTTCTTT. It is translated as CATSSPDSEAFF.

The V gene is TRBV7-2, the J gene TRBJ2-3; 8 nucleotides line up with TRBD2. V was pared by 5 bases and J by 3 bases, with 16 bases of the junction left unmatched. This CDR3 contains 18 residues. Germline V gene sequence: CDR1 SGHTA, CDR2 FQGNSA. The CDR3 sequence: CASSLRGGAGGITDTQYF. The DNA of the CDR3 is TGTGCCAGCAGCCTCCGGGGCGGGGCGGGAGGAATTACAGATACGCAGTATTTT.

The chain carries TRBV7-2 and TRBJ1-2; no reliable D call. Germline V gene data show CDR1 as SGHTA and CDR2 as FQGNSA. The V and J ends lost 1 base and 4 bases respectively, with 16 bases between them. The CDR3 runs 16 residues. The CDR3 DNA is TGTGCCAGCAGCTTAGGAGTCAAGGAGGGAGGCTATGGCTACACCTTC. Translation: CASSLGVKEGGYGYTF.

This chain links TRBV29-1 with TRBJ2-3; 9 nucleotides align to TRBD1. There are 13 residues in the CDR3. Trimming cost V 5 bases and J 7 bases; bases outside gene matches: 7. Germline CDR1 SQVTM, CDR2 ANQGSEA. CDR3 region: CSVTGGLPHTQYF. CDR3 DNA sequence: TGCAGCGTTACAGGGGGCCTCCCCCATACGCAGTATTTT.

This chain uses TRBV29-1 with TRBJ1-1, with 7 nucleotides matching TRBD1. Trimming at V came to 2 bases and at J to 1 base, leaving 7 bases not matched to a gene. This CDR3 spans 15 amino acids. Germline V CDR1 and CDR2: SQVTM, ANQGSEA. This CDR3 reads CSVETATGRNTEAFF. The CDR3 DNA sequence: TGCAGCGTTGAAACGGCGACAGGGCGGAACACTGAAGCTTTCTTT.

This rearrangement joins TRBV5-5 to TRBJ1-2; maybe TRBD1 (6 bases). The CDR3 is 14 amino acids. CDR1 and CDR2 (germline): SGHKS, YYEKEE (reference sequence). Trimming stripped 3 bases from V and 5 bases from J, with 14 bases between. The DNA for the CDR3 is TGTGCCAGCAGCTCGACAGGTCTAGAGTATGGCTACACCTTC. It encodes CASSSTGLEYGYTF.

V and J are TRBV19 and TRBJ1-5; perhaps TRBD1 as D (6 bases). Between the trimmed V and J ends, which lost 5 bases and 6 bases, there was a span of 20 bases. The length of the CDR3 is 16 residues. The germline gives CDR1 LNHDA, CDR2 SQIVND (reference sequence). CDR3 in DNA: TGTGCCAGTAGTCGTAAAACAGGGCCTCCGAGTCAGCCCCAGCATTTT. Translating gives CASSRKTGPPSQPQHF.

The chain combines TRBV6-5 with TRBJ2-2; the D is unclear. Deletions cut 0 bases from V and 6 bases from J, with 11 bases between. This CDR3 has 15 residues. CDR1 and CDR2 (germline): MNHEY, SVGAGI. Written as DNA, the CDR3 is TGTGCCAGCAGTTACTCTGAGCGCTTTGCCGGGGAGCTGTTTTTT. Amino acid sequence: CASSYSERFAGELFF.

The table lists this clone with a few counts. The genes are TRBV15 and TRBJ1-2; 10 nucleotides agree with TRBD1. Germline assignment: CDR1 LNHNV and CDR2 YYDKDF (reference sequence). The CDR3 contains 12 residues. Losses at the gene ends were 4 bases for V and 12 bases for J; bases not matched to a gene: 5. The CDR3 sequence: CATSTGQGTNTF. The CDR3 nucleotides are TGTGCCACCAGCACGGGACAGGGGACGAACACCTTC.

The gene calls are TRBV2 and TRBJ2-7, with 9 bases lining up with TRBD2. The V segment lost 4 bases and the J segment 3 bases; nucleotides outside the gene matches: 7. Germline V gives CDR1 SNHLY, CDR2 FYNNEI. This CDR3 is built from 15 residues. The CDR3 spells CASSGLAGRLYEQYF. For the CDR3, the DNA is TGTGCCAGCAGTGGGCTAGCGGGGCGGCTCTACGAGCAGTACTTC.

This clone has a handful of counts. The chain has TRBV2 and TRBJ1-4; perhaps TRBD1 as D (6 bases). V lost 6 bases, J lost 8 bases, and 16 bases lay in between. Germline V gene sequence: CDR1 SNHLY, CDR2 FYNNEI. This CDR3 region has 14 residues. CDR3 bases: TGTGCCAGCAGCGCAGGGGATTCGAGGGAAAAACTGTTTTTT. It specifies CASSAGDSREKLFF.

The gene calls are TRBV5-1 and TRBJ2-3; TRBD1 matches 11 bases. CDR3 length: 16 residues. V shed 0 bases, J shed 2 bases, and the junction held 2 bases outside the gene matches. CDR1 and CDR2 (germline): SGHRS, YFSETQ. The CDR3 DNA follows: TGCGCCAGCAGCTTGGGGACAGGGGGCGACACAGATACGCAGTATTTT. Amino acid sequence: CASSLGTGGDTDTQYF.

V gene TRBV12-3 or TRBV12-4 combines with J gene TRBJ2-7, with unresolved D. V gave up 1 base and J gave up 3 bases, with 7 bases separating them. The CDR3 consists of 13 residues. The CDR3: CASSLGPFYEQYF. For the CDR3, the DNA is TGTGCCAGCAGTTTAGGGCCATTCTACGAGCAGTACTTC.

The CDR3 DNA sequence: TGTGCCACCAGTGATTTTAACCAGAATTCACCCCTCCACTTT. Its protein product is CATSDFNQNSPLHF. The gene calls are TRBV24-1 and TRBJ1-6; no reliable D call. The CDR3 is made up of 14 amino acids. Trimming cost V 1 base and J 7 bases, with 7 bases left between them. From germline, CDR1 is KGHDR and CDR2 SFDVKD.

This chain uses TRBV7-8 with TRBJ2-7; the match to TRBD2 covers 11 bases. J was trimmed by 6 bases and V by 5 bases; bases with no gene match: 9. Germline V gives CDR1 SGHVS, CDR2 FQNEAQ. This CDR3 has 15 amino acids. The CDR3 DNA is TGTGCCAGCAGCCCTTTAGCGGGGGGGCGTTCCGAGCAGTACTTC. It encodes CASSPLAGGRSEQYF.

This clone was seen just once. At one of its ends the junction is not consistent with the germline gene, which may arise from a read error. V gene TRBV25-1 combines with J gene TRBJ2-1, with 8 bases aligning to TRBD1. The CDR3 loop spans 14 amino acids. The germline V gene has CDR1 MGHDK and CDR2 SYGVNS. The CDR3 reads CASSVGQVYDEQFF. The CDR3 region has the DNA TGTGCCAGCAGTGTGGGACAGGTCTACGATGAGCAGTTCTTC.

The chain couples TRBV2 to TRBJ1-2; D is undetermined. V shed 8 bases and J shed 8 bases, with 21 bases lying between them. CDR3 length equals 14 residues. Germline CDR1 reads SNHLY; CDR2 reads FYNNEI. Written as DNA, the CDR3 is TGTGCCAGCCCTTCGGGTGGAGGGTCGGGAGGCTACACCTTC. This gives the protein CASPSGGGSGGYTF.

Written as DNA, the CDR3 is TGTGCCAGCAGGGGGGGGGAAACGAGCAATCAGCCCCAGCATTTT. Residues: CASRGGETSNQPQHF. The chain couples TRBV6-5 to TRBJ1-5, with D possibly matching TRBD1 (5 bases). The length of the CDR3 is 15 residues. CDR1 is MNHEY and CDR2 is SVGAGI in the germline V gene. V gave up 6 bases and J gave up 1 base, with 13 bases separating them.